This entry lists 4 T cell receptor beta chains sequenced from one sample in a study of blood T cell repertoires in COVID-19. Only in-frame clones appear in the TCRdb table, and some are missing; sequencing was by immunoSEQ multiplex PCR. The table has about 150,000 clones, approximately 91% seen once. Specimen: peripheral blood. The receptors were gathered from a man in his late teens or twenties with COVID-19, enrolled during active disease.

The chain recombines TRBV2 with TRBJ1-2, with 8 bases fitting TRBD1. J was trimmed by 4 bases and V by 6 bases; bases with no gene match: 1. The CDR3 has 12 residues. From germline, CDR1 is SNHLY and CDR2 FYNNEI. CDR3 region: CASRGQVYGYTF. The DNA of the CDR3 is TGTGCCAGCAGGGGACAGGTCTATGGCTACACCTTC.

This clone has a handful of counts. The V and J genes are TRBV5-4 and TRBJ2-1; no clear D. The CDR3 sequence is 15 residues long. Trimming stripped 3 bases from V and 0 bases from J, with 10 bases between. CDR1 SGHNT and CDR2 YYREEE come from the germline V gene (reference sequence). The DNA of the CDR3 is TGTGCCAGCAGCTATGACATTGACTCCTACAATGAGCAGTTCTTC. As protein: CASSYDIDSYNEQFF.

This chain connects TRBV9 to TRBJ2-2; D uncertain. V lost 5 bases and J lost 5, with 7 bases in between. Germline V gives CDR1 SGDLS, CDR2 YYNGEE. The CDR3 totals 12 residues. The CDR3 region is CASSITTGELFF. Here the CDR3 DNA reads TGTGCCAGCAGTATAACAACCGGGGAGCTGTTTTTT.

The rearrangement joins TRBV7-2 to TRBJ2-7, with D possibly being TRBD2 (6 bases). Germline V gene lookup returns CDR1 SGHTA and CDR2 FQGNSA. CDR3 length equals 14 residues. The V end lost 2 bases, the J end lost 1 base, and 9 bases lay between the germline ends. The CDR3 DNA reads as TGTGCCAGCAGCTTATTCGGGGGATCCTACGAGCAGTACTTC. Its translation is CASSLFGGSYEQYF.